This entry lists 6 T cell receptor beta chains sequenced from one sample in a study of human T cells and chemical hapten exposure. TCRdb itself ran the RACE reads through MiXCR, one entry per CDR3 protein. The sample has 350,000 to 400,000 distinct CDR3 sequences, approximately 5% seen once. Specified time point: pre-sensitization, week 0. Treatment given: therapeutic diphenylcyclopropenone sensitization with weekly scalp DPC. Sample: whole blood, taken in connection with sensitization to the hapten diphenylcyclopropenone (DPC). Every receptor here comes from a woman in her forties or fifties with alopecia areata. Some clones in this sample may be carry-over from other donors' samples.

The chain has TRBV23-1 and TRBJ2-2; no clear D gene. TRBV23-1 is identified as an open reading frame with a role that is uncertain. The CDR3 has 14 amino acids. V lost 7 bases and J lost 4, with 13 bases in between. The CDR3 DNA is TGCGCCAGCATTCGAGACTGTGGCACCGGGGAGCTGTTTTTT. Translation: CASIRDCGTGELFF.

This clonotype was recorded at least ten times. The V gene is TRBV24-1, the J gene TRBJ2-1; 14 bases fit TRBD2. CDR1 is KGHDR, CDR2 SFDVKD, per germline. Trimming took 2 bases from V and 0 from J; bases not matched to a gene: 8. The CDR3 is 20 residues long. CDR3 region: CATSDWGTSGSESSYNEQFF. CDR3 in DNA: TGTGCCACCAGTGATTGGGGGACTAGCGGGAGTGAGAGCTCCTACAATGAGCAGTTCTTC.

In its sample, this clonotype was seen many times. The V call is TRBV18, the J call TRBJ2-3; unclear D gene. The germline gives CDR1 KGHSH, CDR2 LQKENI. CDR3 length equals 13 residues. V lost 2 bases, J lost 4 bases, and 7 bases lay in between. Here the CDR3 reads CASSPYAADTQYF. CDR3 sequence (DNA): TGTGCCAGCTCACCATACGCAGCAGATACGCAGTATTTT.

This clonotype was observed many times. CDR3 protein: CASSLEVWRGTNTGELFF. The CDR3 nucleotides are TGTGCCAGCAGCTTAGAGGTGTGGAGGGGAACGAACACCGGGGAGCTGTTTTTT. This rearrangement joins TRBV11-2 to TRBJ2-2; D is perhaps TRBD2 (6 bases). This CDR3 is 18 amino acids long. Germline V gives CDR1 SGHAT, CDR2 FQNNGV. V was pared by 0 bases and J by 0 bases, with 14 bases between.

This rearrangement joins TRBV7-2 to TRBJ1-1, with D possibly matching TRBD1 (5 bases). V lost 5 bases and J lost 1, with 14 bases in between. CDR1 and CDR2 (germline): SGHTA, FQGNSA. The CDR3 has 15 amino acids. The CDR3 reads CASSPSAGRNTEAFF. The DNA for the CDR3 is TGTGCCAGCAGCCCAAGCGCAGGGAGGAACACTGAAGCTTTCTTT.

The CDR3 region has the DNA TGTGCCAGCAGTGACGGGGGGGGCTACACCTTC. Translating gives CASSDGGGYTF. This chain uses TRBV6-4 with TRBJ1-2; the D gene is possibly TRBD1 (5 bases). CDR3 size: 11 residues. The ends were cut back, 2 bases at V and 8 bases at J, with 6 bases in the middle. Per the germline V gene, CDR1 is MRHNA and CDR2 is SNTAGT.